These 22 T cell receptor beta chains originate from one sample sequenced in a study of cytomegalovirus exposure and HLA in healthy donors. Generated by immunoSEQ multiplex PCR, the TCRdb table keeps only in-frame clones and is missing some. The sample lists approximately 110,000 clones, roughly 94% occurring once. The sequenced sample was PBMCs. The receptors here all came from a woman younger than 30 in good health and CMV-seronegative.

V is TRBV18 and J is TRBJ2-1; 10 positions agree with TRBD2. V lost 1 base, J lost 0 bases, and 6 bases stayed unmatched. The CDR3 is made up of 18 amino acids. Germline V gene data show CDR1 as KGHSH and CDR2 as LQKENI. In DNA, the CDR3 is TGTGCCAGCTCACCACAAATAGCTAGCGGGAGCTCCTACAATGAGCAGTTCTTC. Protein product: CASSPQIASGSSYNEQFF.

V usage is TRBV2 and J usage is TRBJ2-1; maybe TRBD2 (6 bases). Germline CDR1 reads SNHLY; CDR2 reads FYNNEI. The CDR3 has 13 residues. V was clipped by 4 bases and J by 8 bases, with 12 bases between them. For the CDR3, the DNA is TGTGCCAGCAGTGGAGTAGGACTACATGAGCAGTTCTTC. Protein sequence: CASSGVGLHEQFF.

With regard to this clone: One junction end disagrees with the germline gene, perhaps due to a read error. This chain uses TRBV5-1 with TRBJ2-7; the D gene is possibly TRBD1 (7 bases). Germline values: CDR1 SGHRS, CDR2 YFSETQ. The length of the CDR3 is 8 residues. The CDR3 is CASGGTDF. CDR3 DNA: TGCGCCAGCGGGGGGACAGACTTC.

The V gene is TRBV11-2, the J gene TRBJ2-7, with D possibly matching TRBD1 (6 bases). The CDR3 sequence is 13 residues long. Germline CDR1 and CDR2: SGHAT and FQNNGV. The ends were cut back, 5 bases at V and 2 bases at J, with 10 bases in the middle. Written as DNA, the CDR3 is TGTGCCAGCAGCCGGACAGATACCTACGAGCAGTACTTC. Its protein is CASSRTDTYEQYF.

This rearrangement joins TRBV9 to TRBJ1-4; no definite D call. Trimming took off 1 base at V and 5 bases at J, with 18 bases between the two ends. Germline values: CDR1 SGDLS, CDR2 YYNGEE. The CDR3 length is 17 residues. The DNA for the CDR3 is TGTGCCAGCAGCGTATCCCCCGGTTCTACTCCCAATGAAAAACTGTTTTTT. Translated: CASSVSPGSTPNEKLFF.

The chain links TRBV2 to TRBJ2-5, with D possibly being TRBD1 (6 bases). CDR3 length: 13 residues. Deletions cut 6 bases from V and 5 bases from J, with 13 bases between. CDR1 is SNHLY, CDR2 FYNNEI, per germline. CDR3 coding DNA: TGTGCCAGCAGGGGGAACAGGGTGGAGACCCAGTACTTC. Translated, it gives CASRGNRVETQYF.

This rearrangement joins TRBV7-8 to TRBJ2-7, with a tentative D call TRBD1 (5 bases). Germline V gives CDR1 SGHVS, CDR2 FQNEAQ. V lost 3 bases to trimming and J lost 6 bases, with 24 bases between them. This CDR3 has 17 amino acids. The CDR3 region has the DNA TGTGCCAGCAGCTTTCCCCCATACCAGGGTGAATATAGCGAGCAGTACTTC. This gives the protein CASSFPPYQGEYSEQYF.

The table lists this clone with a count of one. The chain joins TRBV19 to TRBJ1-5; TRBD1 might be the D (5 bases). The CDR3 consists of 14 residues. CDR1 is LNHDA and CDR2 is SQIVND in the germline V gene (reference sequence). Between the trimmed V and J ends, which lost 7 bases and 5 bases, there was a span of 15 bases. The CDR3 nucleotides read TGTGCCAGTAATATGGTGGGGCGCGATCAGCCCCAGCATTTT. This sequence encodes CASNMVGRDQPQHF.

V is TRBV6-5 and J is TRBJ2-2; 7 bases agree with TRBD1. V was clipped by 2 bases and J by 7 bases; unmatched bases: 7. This CDR3 is built from 15 residues. Germline CDR1 reads MNHEY; CDR2 reads SVGAGI. The CDR3 here is CASSYLRQGGGELFF. CDR3 coding DNA: TGTGCCAGCAGTTACCTTAGACAGGGCGGCGGGGAGCTGTTTTTT.

V usage is TRBV19 and J usage is TRBJ2-3; 10 bases line up with TRBD2. CDR1 and CDR2 from the germline V gene are LNHDA and SQIVND (reference sequence). The CDR3 has 15 residues. Germline trimming cut 3 bases from V and 4 bases from J; bases unmatched to any gene: 4. CDR3 amino acids: CASSILAGAADTQYF. CDR3 DNA: TGTGCCAGTAGTATCCTAGCGGGGGCTGCAGATACGCAGTATTTT. The whole variable domain, filled in from reference TRBV19 and TRBJ2-3, reads DGGITQSPKYLFRKEGQNVTLSCEQNLNHDAMYWYRQDPGQGLRLIYYSQIVNDFQKGDIAEGYSVSREKKESFPLTVTSAQKNPTAFYLCASSILAGAADTQYFGPGTRLTVL.

The rearrangement uses TRBV9 and TRBJ2-2; 8 bases match TRBD1. Losses at the gene ends were 4 bases for V and 6 bases for J; bases not matched to a gene: 5. Germline V gene data show CDR1 as SGDLS and CDR2 as YYNGEE. CDR3 length: 14 amino acids. Here the CDR3 DNA reads TGTGCCAGCAGCTCGCGACAGGGGCCCGGGGAGCTGTTTTTT. This gives the protein CASSSRQGPGELFF.

The J gene is TRBJ2-7, the V gene TRBV10-1; 12 nucleotides align to TRBD2. J was trimmed by 4 bases and V by 3 bases; bases with no gene match: 1. The germline gives CDR1 WNHNN, CDR2 SYGVQD (reference sequence). This CDR3 is built from 14 residues. The CDR3 is CASSETSGGYEQYF. CDR3 sequence (DNA): TGCGCCAGCAGTGAAACTAGCGGGGGGTACGAGCAGTACTTC.

This chain links TRBV7-8 with TRBJ2-7, with 8 bases identical to TRBD2. With V trimmed by 5 bases and J by 3 bases, 6 bases remained unmatched. This CDR3 has 14 residues. Germline lookup yields CDR1 SGHVS and CDR2 FQNEAQ. The CDR3 here is CASSPSTSGYEQYF. The CDR3 DNA sequence: TGTGCCAGCAGCCCCAGTACTAGCGGCTACGAGCAGTACTTC.

The rearrangement uses TRBV18 and TRBJ2-3; D not certain. CDR3 length equals 15 residues. The germline V gene has CDR1 KGHSH and CDR2 LQKENI. Trimming left V 2 bases short and J 0 bases short, with 9 bases between. Written as DNA, the CDR3 is TGTGCCAGCTCACCAGGTCTAGAAAGCACAGATACGCAGTATTTT. Its protein is CASSPGLESTDTQYF.

This rearrangement joins TRBV10-3 to TRBJ1-5, with 8 bases fitting TRBD1. From germline, CDR1 is ENHRY and CDR2 SYGVKD. Unmatched junction bases numbered 6, after V lost 5 bases and J lost 6 bases. The CDR3 is made up of 14 amino acids. CDR3 sequence (DNA): TGTGCCATCAGTCTCGGACAGGGTACTCAGCCCCAGCATTTT. Its protein product is CAISLGQGTQPQHF.

The V call is TRBV29-1, the J call TRBJ1-1; D gene ambiguous. This CDR3 is 13 amino acids long. Looked up from germline, CDR1 is SQVTM and CDR2 is ANQGSEA. With 7 bases removed from V and 0 bases from J, the gap between germline ends came to 12 bases. The chain's CDR3 is CSGTQQLNTEAFF. The DNA for the CDR3 is TGCAGCGGTACCCAACAACTGAACACTGAAGCTTTCTTT. The full variable domain, completed using reference TRBV29-1 and TRBJ1-1, is SAVISQKPSRDICQRGTSLTIQCQVDSQVTMMFWYRQQPGQSLTLIATANQGSEATYESGFVIDKFPISRPNLTFSTLTVSNMSPEDSSIYLCSGTQQLNTEAFFGQGTRLTVV.

This sequence joins TRBV29-1 and TRBJ2-5; no reliable D call. The length of the CDR3 is 12 residues. Between the trimmed V and J ends, which lost 3 bases and 5 bases, there was a span of 10 bases. From germline, CDR1 is SQVTM and CDR2 ANQGSEA. CDR3 region: CSVEFSGETQYF. For the CDR3, the DNA is TGCAGCGTTGAGTTTTCCGGGGAGACCCAGTACTTC.

The gene calls are TRBV5-1 and TRBJ1-2; 8 nucleotides agree with TRBD1. This CDR3 contains 15 residues. In germline, CDR1 is SGHRS, CDR2 YFSETQ. Unmatched junction bases numbered 3, after V lost 2 bases and J lost 0 bases. CDR3 in DNA: TGCGCCAGCAGCTTTGGACAGGGAACTAACTATGGCTACACCTTC. Translation gives CASSFGQGTNYGYTF.

The chain is built from TRBV10-2 and TRBJ2-1; 8 bases fit TRBD2. The germline V gene encodes CDR1 WSHSY and CDR2 SAAADI. V lost 8 bases and J lost 2; bases outside the gene matches: 2. CDR3 length: 13 amino acids. DNA of the CDR3: TGCGCCAGCGGCGGGGGGCCCTACAATGAGCAGTTCTTC. This gives the protein CASGGGPYNEQFF.

The chain is built from TRBV10-3 and TRBJ1-1; the D is unclear. V was cut by 6 bases and J by 4 bases, with 9 bases left in between. The CDR3 is 12 residues long. The germline V gene encodes CDR1 ENHRY and CDR2 SYGVKD. CDR3 in DNA: TGTGCCATCAGCCCAGAGGGCACTGAAGCTTTCTTT. The encoded protein is CAISPEGTEAFF.

The chain couples TRBV19 to TRBJ1-2; TRBD1 agrees at 8 bases. Trimming at V came to 7 bases and at J to 4 bases, leaving 14 bases not matched to a gene. This CDR3 contains 16 residues. Per germline, CDR1 LNHDA and CDR2 SQIVND (reference sequence). The CDR3 nucleotides are TGTGCCAGTACCCCAGGGGGCCCCGAGGCCATCTATGGCTACACCTTC. It encodes CASTPGGPEAIYGYTF.

This chain uses TRBV7-2 with TRBJ2-1, with D maybe TRBD1 (6 bases). This CDR3 has 15 amino acids. Germline loops: CDR1 SGHTA, CDR2 FQGNSA. V was shortened by 3 bases and J by 3 bases, with 12 bases between the two germline ends. CDR3 residues: CASSLTGTYYNEQFF. The DNA of the CDR3 is TGTGCCAGCAGCTTGACCGGGACATACTACAATGAGCAGTTCTTC.